Listed here are 12 T cell receptor beta chains from one sample, sequenced in a study of blood T cell repertoires in COVID-19. Method: immunoSEQ multiplex PCR; TCRdb's copy keeps in-frame clones and lacks some. The profile covers about 220,000 clones, with 75% to 85% appearing a single time and about 8.9% taken by the ten largest. The source material was peripheral blood. The receptor source for this set is a man between 50 and 59 years old with active or convalescent COVID-19.

The chain links TRBV7-6 to TRBJ1-2; D not certain. The germline V gene encodes CDR1 SGHVS and CDR2 FNYEAQ. V was cut by 4 bases and J by 7 bases, with 16 bases left in between. The CDR3 extends over 14 amino acids. CDR3 amino acids: CASSSGPGSGGYTF. As DNA, the CDR3 is TGTGCCAGCAGCTCCGGCCCGGGATCCGGTGGCTACACCTTC. Variable domain in full (rest from reference TRBV7-6 and TRBJ1-2): GAGVSQSPRYKVTKRGQDVALRCDPISGHVSLYWYRQALGQGPEFLTYFNYEAQQDKSGLPNDRFSAERPEGSISTLTIQRTEQRDSAMYRCASSSGPGSGGYTFGSGTRLTVV.

V and J are TRBV19 and TRBJ1-1; maybe TRBD1 (5 bases). The V and J ends lost 4 bases and 4 bases respectively, with 19 bases between them. The CDR3 is 16 residues long. Germline lookup yields CDR1 LNHDA and CDR2 SQIVND (reference sequence). As DNA, the CDR3 is TGTGCCAGTAGTAGGGGGACTCAGGGCCCCGGCACTGAAGCTTTCTTT. This sequence encodes CASSRGTQGPGTEAFF.

J is TRBJ1-5 and V is TRBV6-5, with 7 bases lining up with TRBD1. The V gene end was trimmed by 6 bases and the J gene end by 0 bases; junction bases not matched to a gene: 5. Germline assignment: CDR1 MNHEY and CDR2 SVGAGI. The CDR3 totals 15 residues. In DNA, the CDR3 is TGTGCCAGCAGGAGAACAGGGGATAGCAATCAGCCCCAGCATTTT. It yields the protein CASRRTGDSNQPQHF.

The chain combines TRBV6-5 with TRBJ2-7; 7 nucleotides agree with TRBD2. V shed 5 bases, J shed 5 bases, and the junction held 6 bases outside the gene matches. Germline V CDR1 and CDR2: MNHEY, SVGAGI. CDR3 length: 13 residues. This chain's CDR3 is CASSPAGEDEQYV. The CDR3 DNA sequence: TGTGCCAGCAGTCCCGCGGGGGAGGACGAGCAGTACGTC.

V is TRBV5-1 and J is TRBJ2-5; 9 bases map to TRBD2. After removal of 2 bases from V and 2 bases from J, the junction contained 4 bases not matched to a gene. This CDR3 region has 15 residues. Per the germline V gene, CDR1 is SGHRS and CDR2 is YFSETQ. The CDR3 loop is CASSFFAGGQETQYF. CDR3 bases: TGCGCCAGCAGCTTTTTTGCGGGAGGGCAAGAGACCCAGTACTTC.

This clone was detected once. The chain has TRBV4-3 and TRBJ2-7; the D gene is possibly TRBD2 (6 bases). This CDR3 contains 13 residues. CDR1 is LGHNA, CDR2 YSLEER, per germline. Trimming pared 3 bases from V and 8 bases from J, leaving 14 bases between. The CDR3 bases are TGCGCCAGCAGCCAGTCCGGGGGTCGGAAGCAGTACTTC. Encoded protein: CASSQSGGRKQYF.

The genes are TRBV5-8 and TRBJ1-1; weak D call: TRBD1 (6 bases). The CDR3 runs to 13 residues. Looked up from germline, CDR1 is SGHTS and CDR2 is YDEGEE. V was trimmed by 2 bases and J by 5 bases, leaving 10 bases between them. The CDR3 spells CASSFRGQTEAFF. The CDR3 nucleotides read TGTGCCAGCAGCTTCAGGGGACAAACTGAAGCTTTCTTT.

The chain employs TRBV29-1 and TRBJ2-1, with 7 bases aligning to TRBD2. Germline lookup yields CDR1 SQVTM and CDR2 ANQGSEA. J lost 9 bases, V lost 7 bases, and 9 bases had no gene match. The CDR3 length is 12 residues. The CDR3 DNA sequence: TGCAGCGCGGACTGGGGGGGGAGTGAGCAGTTCTTC. Amino acids: CSADWGGSEQFF.

The chain has TRBV3-1 (or the pseudogene TRBV3-2) and TRBJ1-1; D is unresolved. V was trimmed by 1 base and J by 4 bases, leaving 4 bases between them. The CDR3 has 12 residues. CDR1 and CDR2 from the germline V gene are LGHDT and YNNKEL (reference sequence). CDR3 loop: CASSQGLTEAFF. The CDR3 nucleotides read TGTGCCAGCAGCCAAGGGCTCACTGAAGCTTTCTTT.

In this sample, this clone turned up once. The gene calls are TRBV4-1 and TRBJ2-2; 7 positions match TRBD2. Germline V gene lookup returns CDR1 MGHRA and CDR2 YSYEKL. Trimming cost V 1 base and J 0 bases; bases outside gene matches: 5. This CDR3 spans 17 amino acids. CDR3 loop: CASSQVGLAANTGELFF. CDR3 nucleotides: TGCGCCAGCAGCCAAGTTGGGCTAGCGGCGAACACCGGGGAGCTGTTTTTT.

The rearrangement uses TRBV9 and TRBJ2-5, with 7 bases matching TRBD2. V gave up 0 bases and J gave up 5 bases; unmatched junction bases: 10. The CDR3 runs 16 residues. Germline V gives CDR1 SGDLS, CDR2 YYNGEE. The CDR3 region has the DNA TGTGCCAGCAGCGTAGGGGCCCGGGGGGAATGGGAGACCCAGTACTTC. Its translation is CASSVGARGEWETQYF.

J is TRBJ1-2 and V is TRBV7-2; D is possibly TRBD1 (5 bases). The CDR3 totals 15 residues. The V end was cut by 6 bases, the J end by 1 base, with 15 bases between. Per the germline V gene, CDR1 is SGHTA and CDR2 is FQGNSA. The DNA of the CDR3 is TGTGCCAGCAGACCCTCCCCCGACAGTAACTATGGCTACACCTTC. This translates into CASRPSPDSNYGYTF.